The 20 T cell receptor beta chains listed next were all sequenced from one sample in a study of shared clonotypes between healthy human individuals. The protocol was immunoSEQ multiplex PCR, while the TCRdb copy is restricted to in-frame clones and leaves out a portion. The table has over a million clones, roughly 96% seen once; the top ten hold roughly 1.2%. The sequenced sample was naive CD4+ T cells sorted from blood. The subset here: CD45RA+ positively selected. The origin of the receptors is a man aged 25-45 years in good health.

This chain links TRBV6-6 with TRBJ2-7, with 11 bases aligning to TRBD2. The V gene's germline CDR1 is MNHNY and CDR2 SVGAGI (reference sequence). Trimming removed 7 bases from V and 1 base from J; junction bases left unmatched: 3. This CDR3 region has 14 residues. CDR3 residues: CASTIAGGSYEQYF. In nucleotides, the CDR3 is TGTGCCAGCACCATAGCGGGAGGGTCCTACGAGCAGTACTTC.

On this clone itself: The sample contains more than one DNA sequence encoding this CDR3. The chain employs TRBV7-6 and TRBJ2-3, with 10 positions matching TRBD2. Looked up from germline, CDR1 is SGHVS and CDR2 is FNYEAQ. The CDR3 contains 15 residues. Losses at the gene ends were 5 bases for V and 1 base for J; bases not matched to a gene: 3. Written as DNA, the CDR3 is TGTGCCAGCAGCCTGGGGACTAGCGGCACAGATACGCAGTATTTT. Its translation: CASSLGTSGTDTQYF.

The chain combines TRBV7-9 with TRBJ2-7; 12 nucleotides match TRBD2. The ends lost 0 bases at V and 2 bases at J; junction bases unmatched: 11. Germline CDR1 reads SEHNR; CDR2 reads FQNEAQ (reference sequence). This CDR3 spans 19 amino acids. CDR3 residues: CASSLARLAGARRAYEQYF. The CDR3 DNA reads as TGTGCCAGCAGCTTAGCGCGACTAGCGGGAGCGCGTAGGGCCTACGAGCAGTACTTC.

Only one count was recorded for this clone. This CDR3 is also generated by other DNA sequences in the sample. This chain connects TRBV5-1 to TRBJ2-1; D gene unclear. This CDR3 has 15 residues. The V end lost 0 bases, the J end lost 0 bases, and 7 bases lay between the germline ends. CDR1 and CDR2 from the germline V gene are SGHRS and YFSETQ. DNA for the CDR3: TGCGCCAGCAGCTTGGTCCAGAGCTCCTACAATGAGCAGTTCTTC. It is translated as CASSLVQSSYNEQFF. Drawing the rest from reference TRBV5-1 and TRBJ2-1, the complete variable domain is KAGVTQTPRYLIKTRGQQVTLSCSPISGHRSVSWYQQTPGQGLQFLFEYFSETQRNKGNFPGRFSGRQFSNSRSEMNVSTLELGDSALYLCASSLVQSSYNEQFFGPGTRLTVL.

Worth noting for this clone: A read error may account for a junction end that differs from germline. The J gene is TRBJ2-7, the V gene TRBV11-2; a weak D match, TRBD2 (7 bases). This CDR3 spans 12 amino acids. Germline assignment: CDR1 SGHAT and CDR2 FQNNGV. CDR3 residues: CASSFSTGGQHF. CDR3 sequence (DNA): TGTGCCAGCAGCTTTTCCACGGGGGGCCAGCACTTC.

V usage is TRBV25-1 and J usage is TRBJ2-3; no definite D call. Germline loops: CDR1 MGHDK, CDR2 SYGVNS. The CDR3 length is 14 residues. Trimming took 2 bases from V and 0 from J, leaving 6 bases between them. In DNA form, the CDR3 reads TGTGCCAGCAGTGAACCCTCTAGCACAGATACGCAGTATTTT. The encoded protein is CASSEPSSTDTQYF.

V and J are TRBV19 and TRBJ2-7; 8 bases map to TRBD2. This CDR3 is 16 amino acids long. J was trimmed by 7 bases and V by 1 base; bases with no gene match: 12. From germline, CDR1 is LNHDA and CDR2 SQIVND (reference sequence). The CDR3 sequence is CASSIVLLADPGEQYF. The CDR3 DNA reads as TGTGCCAGTAGTATAGTTTTACTAGCGGACCCGGGGGAGCAGTACTTC.

The rearrangement links TRBV29-1 to TRBJ1-2, with D uncertain. The germline CDR1 and CDR2 sequences are SQVTM and ANQGSEA. This CDR3 is built from 12 residues. V lost 5 bases and J 5 bases, leaving 12 bases between the germline ends. CDR3 coding DNA: TGCAGCGTTACGGACTCGTCATATGGCTACACCTTC. The encoded protein is CSVTDSSYGYTF.

The CDR3 loop reads CASSGQGELTEAFF. For the CDR3, the DNA is TGTGCCAGCAGCGGACAGGGGGAGCTCACTGAAGCTTTCTTT. This chain joins TRBV7-2 and TRBJ1-1, with 10 bases identical to TRBD1. V shed 5 bases, J shed 4 bases, and the junction held 4 bases outside the gene matches. The CDR3 has 14 residues. CDR1 and CDR2 (germline): SGHTA, FQGNSA. The variable domain in full, completed from reference TRBV7-2 and TRBJ1-1, reads GAGVSQSPSNKVTEKGKDVELRCDPISGHTALYWYRQSLGQGLEFLIYFQGNSAPDKSGLPSDRFSAERTGGSVSTLTIQRTQQEDSAVYLCASSGQGELTEAFFGQGTRLTVV.

The chain joins TRBV6-6 to TRBJ1-5, with D uncertain. Trimming shortened V by 2 bases and J by 0 bases, and 5 bases separated the two germline ends. Germline values: CDR1 MNHNY, CDR2 SVGAGI (reference sequence). The CDR3 is 14 residues long. The CDR3 DNA reads as TGTGCCAGCAGTTACAGGGTTAGCAATCAGCCCCAGCATTTT. Amino acid sequence: CASSYRVSNQPQHF.

This clone appeared once. The chain has TRBV28 and TRBJ1-5, with TRBD1 matching 8 bases. Germline V gene data show CDR1 as MDHEN and CDR2 as SYDVKM. This CDR3 has 16 residues. Trimming took 7 bases from V and 7 from J; bases not matched to a gene: 15. Here the CDR3 DNA reads TGTGCCAGCACCATCCGCGGACAGGGCCCACGGCAGCCCCAGCATTTT. Translated, it gives CASTIRGQGPRQPQHF.

The chain recombines TRBV7-6 with TRBJ2-1; the D gene is possibly TRBD2 (5 bases). Trimming stripped 6 bases from V and 8 bases from J, with 11 bases between. Germline V lookup: CDR1 SGHVS, CDR2 FNYEAQ. The CDR3 spans 12 residues. The CDR3 DNA sequence: TGTGCCAGCAGGGGGAAGAGGGATGAGCAGTTCTTC. Protein product: CASRGKRDEQFF.

The chain has TRBV7-8 and TRBJ2-1; D not certain. The germline CDR1 and CDR2 sequences are SGHVS and FQNEAQ. Trimming left V 5 bases short and J 7 bases short, with 15 bases between. The CDR3 loop spans 14 amino acids. DNA for the CDR3: TGTGCCAGCAGCCGCGGCCTTGGCGTTAATGAGCAGTTCTTC. Encoded protein: CASSRGLGVNEQFF.

This rearrangement joins TRBV27 to TRBJ2-7; possible D gene TRBD1, 6 bases. V was shortened by 6 bases and J by 3 bases, with 12 bases between the two germline ends. The CDR3 is made up of 13 amino acids. Germline V gives CDR1 MNHEY, CDR2 SMNVEV (reference sequence). The CDR3 is CASSQQGNYEQYF. CDR3 nucleotide sequence: TGTGCCAGCAGCCAACAGGGAAACTACGAGCAGTACTTC.

The chain is built from TRBV2 and TRBJ2-5; D possibly matches TRBD1 or TRBD2 (5 bases each). The CDR3 contains 14 residues. Per germline, CDR1 SNHLY and CDR2 FYNNEI. The V gene lost 10 bases and the J gene lost 8 bases, with 23 bases spanning the gap. The CDR3 DNA sequence: TGTGCCACCCTCCCTCCGGGGCGGAAGAACACCCAGTACTTC. Protein product: CATLPPGRKNTQYF.

The chain links TRBV14 to TRBJ2-1, with D uncertain. Trimming shortened V by 4 bases and J by 3 bases, and 7 bases separated the two germline ends. This CDR3 has 13 residues. Germline loops: CDR1 SGHDN, CDR2 FVKESK. This CDR3 is CASSLSLYNEQFF. CDR3 DNA sequence: TGTGCCAGCAGCCTATCCCTCTACAATGAGCAGTTCTTC.

The rearrangement links TRBV30 to TRBJ1-2, with D perhaps matching TRBD1 (6 bases). CDR1 GTSNPN and CDR2 SVGIG come from the germline V gene (reference sequence). V lost 3 bases, J lost 4 bases, and 18 bases lay in between. The CDR3 runs 15 residues. The CDR3 region has the DNA TGTGCCTGGAGGATTCGGGGGCGGCAAGGCTATGGCTACACCTTC. Its translation: CAWRIRGRQGYGYTF.

This clone appeared a single time. The genes are TRBV7-6 and TRBJ1-2, with a possible D match to TRBD1 (5 bases). The CDR3 contains 16 residues. Germline-derived CDR1 and CDR2 are SGHVS and FNYEAQ. The V end lost 5 bases, the J end lost 4 bases, and 20 bases lay between the germline ends. The CDR3 protein is CASSNLRAKGSYGYTF. Written as DNA, the CDR3 is TGTGCCAGCAGCAACCTCAGGGCCAAGGGGAGCTATGGCTACACCTTC.

The J gene is TRBJ2-7, the V gene TRBV28; 10 bases agree with TRBD1. V lost 6 bases, J lost 3 bases, and 17 bases stayed unmatched. CDR3 length: 18 amino acids. CDR1 and CDR2 from the germline V gene are MDHEN and SYDVKM. In DNA, the CDR3 is TGTGCCAGCAGCTTCGCCGGGACAGGGGAGAAAGGAGACTACGAGCAGTACTTC. Its protein product is CASSFAGTGEKGDYEQYF.

The V gene is TRBV25-1, the J gene TRBJ2-2, with a tentative D call TRBD1 (6 bases). Germline V lookup: CDR1 MGHDK, CDR2 SYGVNS. The CDR3 consists of 15 residues. Trimming pared 1 base from V and 2 bases from J, leaving 8 bases between. CDR3 sequence reads: CASSELGANTGELFF. CDR3 sequence (DNA): TGTGCCAGCAGTGAATTGGGGGCCAACACCGGGGAGCTGTTTTTT.